This note documents a single T cell receptor beta chain sequence. The antigen is unknown. TCRdb keeps only in-frame clones here, not all; method: immunoSEQ multiplex PCR. The table shows thousands of clones, with around 69% occurring only once. CDR1 is SGHNT, CDR2 YYREEE, per germline (reference sequence). The CDR3 has 15 residues. Trimming pared 3 bases from V and 2 bases from J, leaving 15 bases between. These data are taken from a study of tumor-infiltrating lymphocytes in localized non-small cell lung cancer. Study overall: The cohort mixed smokers and never-smokers, several histologies, and some post-neoadjuvant-chemotherapy samples. Study-wide results and caveats: No link was found between tumor T-cell fraction and recurrence-free survival.

Sequenced sample: lung tumor tissue. The chain carries TRBV5-4 and TRBJ2-7; D is possibly TRBD2 (6 bases). This sequence was found in a human donor with non-small cell lung cancer. The CDR3 region is CASSSASATTYEQYF. CDR3 bases: TGTGCCAGCAGCTCGGCTAGCGCAACCACCTACGAGCAGTACTTC.